The entry below describes one T cell receptor (beta chain). As processed by the authors: Reference gene primers were amplified, and this amplification served to estimate nucleated cell counts. Clones were read by immunoSEQ multiplex PCR, and TCRdb kept only the in-frame ones, dropping some. Clonal size and the V and J genes are those of that table, whereas D and trimming came from the DNA. This sample has roughly 55,000 clones; roughly 86% occur once, and the top ten carry approximately 6.9%. The CDR3 runs 14 residues. CDR1 SGHTA and CDR2 FQGNSA come from the germline V gene. With 2 bases removed from V and 3 bases from J, the gap between germline ends came to 11 bases. The sample is drawn from a study of blood T cell repertoires in COVID-19. On the study more broadly: There were acute and convalescent COVID-19 samples, and they came from the United States, Italy and Spain. PBMCs, B-cell-depleted T cells, or T cells were the source of the cDNA or gDNA that made up the material.

Sequences were obtained from peripheral blood. The sequence was collected from a man aged 55-75 years with active or convalescent COVID-19. This chain connects TRBV7-2 to TRBJ2-7; a weak D match, TRBD1 (5 bases). CDR3 bases: TGTGCCAGCAGCTTAAAGTTTGACAGCTACGAGCAGTACTTC. This sequence encodes CASSLKFDSYEQYF.